The 5 T cell receptor beta chains listed next were all sequenced from one sample in a study of blood T cell repertoires in COVID-19. The table came from immunoSEQ multiplex PCR; TCRdb's copy has only in-frame clones and leaves some out. The data contain some 70,000 clones, 86% of them singletons. Material for sequencing was peripheral blood. The receptor source for this set is a man aged 50-59 years with active COVID-19.

This clone has more than one count but fewer than ten. The V gene is TRBV4-1, the J gene TRBJ2-6; possible D gene TRBD2, 6 bases. The CDR3 consists of 14 residues. Germline-derived CDR1 and CDR2 are MGHRA and YSYEKL. V gave up 7 bases and J gave up 2 bases, with 9 bases separating them. Here the CDR3 reads CASTREAGANVLTF. In DNA form, the CDR3 reads TGCGCCAGCACCAGGGAGGCTGGGGCCAACGTCCTGACTTTC.

The chain has TRBV6-2 or TRBV6-3 and TRBJ1-1; D not resolved. Trimming pared 0 bases from V and 12 bases from J, leaving 14 bases between. The CDR3 is made up of 13 amino acids. The germline CDR1 and CDR2 sequences are MNHEY and SVGEGT. CDR3 loop: CASSYSSRGGTFF. The DNA for the CDR3 is TGTGCCAGCAGTTACTCGAGTCGGGGTGGGACTTTCTTT.

This sequence joins TRBV11-2 and TRBJ2-3; 10 positions match TRBD2. The CDR3 covers 15 residues. Trimming cost V 6 bases and J 5 bases; bases outside gene matches: 8. Per germline, CDR1 SGHAT and CDR2 FQNNGV. The chain's CDR3 is CASRPAGGHGDTQYF. The CDR3, as DNA: TGTGCCAGCAGGCCAGCGGGGGGGCACGGAGATACGCAGTATTTT.

The CDR3 sequence: CASSPHCRGDFNTEAFF. CDR3 coding DNA: TGTGCCAGCAGCCCCCACTGCAGGGGAGATTTTAACACTGAAGCTTTCTTT. This chain links TRBV21-1 with TRBJ1-1; TRBD1 is the table's D call, not checked against the DNA. TRBV21-1 is a recognized pseudogene. The CDR3 loop spans 17 amino acids.

The chain recombines TRBV6-5 with TRBJ1-2; 8 nucleotides match TRBD1. This CDR3 comprises 14 residues. The junction had 8 bases not matched to a gene; V was cut back by 6 bases and J by 5 bases. Looked up from germline, CDR1 is MNHEY and CDR2 is SVGAGI. The CDR3 loop is CASSTGGRPYGYTF. CDR3 coding DNA: TGTGCCAGCAGCACAGGGGGAAGACCTTATGGCTACACCTTC.